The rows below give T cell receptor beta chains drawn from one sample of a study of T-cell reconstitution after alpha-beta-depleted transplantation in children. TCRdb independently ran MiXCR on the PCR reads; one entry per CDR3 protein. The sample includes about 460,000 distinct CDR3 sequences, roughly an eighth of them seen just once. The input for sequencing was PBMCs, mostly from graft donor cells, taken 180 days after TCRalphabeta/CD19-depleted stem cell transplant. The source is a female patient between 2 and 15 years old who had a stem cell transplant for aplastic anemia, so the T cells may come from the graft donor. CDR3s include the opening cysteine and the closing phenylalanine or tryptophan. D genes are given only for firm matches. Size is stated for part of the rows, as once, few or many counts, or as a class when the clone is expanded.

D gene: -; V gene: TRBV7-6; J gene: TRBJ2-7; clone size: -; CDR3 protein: CASSLRPNSYEQYF; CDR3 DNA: TGTGCCAGCAGCCTAAGACCGAACTCCTACGAGCAGTACTTC
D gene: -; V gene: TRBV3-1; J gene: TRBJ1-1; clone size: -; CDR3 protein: CASSQAYTDEEAFF; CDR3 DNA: TGTGCCAGCAGCCAAGCGTACACAGACGAGGAAGCTTTCTTT
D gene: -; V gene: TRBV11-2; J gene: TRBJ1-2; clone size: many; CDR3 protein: CASSFEGYGYTF; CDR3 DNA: TGTGCCAGCAGCTTTGAGGGATATGGCTACACCTTC
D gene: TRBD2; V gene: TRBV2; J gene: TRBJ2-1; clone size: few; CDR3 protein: CARHGTSGSAEQFF; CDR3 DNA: TGTGCCAGACACGGGACTAGCGGCTCGGCGGAGCAGTTCTTC
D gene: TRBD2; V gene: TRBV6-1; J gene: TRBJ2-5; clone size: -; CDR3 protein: CASSKLAGGPGETQYF; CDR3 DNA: TGTGCCAGCAGTAAACTAGCGGGAGGGCCGGGAGAGACCCAGTACTTC
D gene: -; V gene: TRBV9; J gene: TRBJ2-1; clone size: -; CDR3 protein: CASSRGSSNEQFF; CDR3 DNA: TGTGCCAGCAGCCGAGGTAGCAGCAATGAGCAGTTCTTC
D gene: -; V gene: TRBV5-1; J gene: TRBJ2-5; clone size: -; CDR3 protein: CASSFGTFRRGKLETQYF; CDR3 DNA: TGCGCCAGCAGCTTTGGGACATTCAGGAGGGGTAAACTGGAGACCCAGTACTTC
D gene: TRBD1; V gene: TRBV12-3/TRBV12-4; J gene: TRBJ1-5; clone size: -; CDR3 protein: CASTQGAGISHQPQHF; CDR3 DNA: TGTGCCAGCACCCAGGGGGCAGGGATTTCCCATCAGCCCCAGCATTTT
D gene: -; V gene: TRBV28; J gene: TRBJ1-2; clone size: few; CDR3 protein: CASSFGVANYGYTF; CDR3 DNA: TGTGCCAGCAGTTTTGGGGTAGCTAACTATGGCTACACCTTC
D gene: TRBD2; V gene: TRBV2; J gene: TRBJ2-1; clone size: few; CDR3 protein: CASTQIAGWEYNEQFF; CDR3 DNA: TGTGCCAGCACTCAAATAGCGGGCTGGGAGTACAATGAGCAGTTCTTC
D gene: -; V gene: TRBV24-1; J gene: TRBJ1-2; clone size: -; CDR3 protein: CATSATGREGYTF; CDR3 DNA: TGTGCCACCAGTGCAACCGGGCGCGAGGGCTACACCTTC
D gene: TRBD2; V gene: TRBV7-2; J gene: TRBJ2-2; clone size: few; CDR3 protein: CASSLPRTSLNPGELFF; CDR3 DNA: TGTGCCAGCAGCTTACCCCGGACTAGTCTTAACCCCGGGGAGCTGTTTTTT
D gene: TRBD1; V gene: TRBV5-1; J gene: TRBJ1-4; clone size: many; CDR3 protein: CASSPGTVLTANEKLFF; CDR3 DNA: TGCGCCAGCAGCCCTGGGACAGTCTTAACGGCTAATGAAAAACTGTTTTTT
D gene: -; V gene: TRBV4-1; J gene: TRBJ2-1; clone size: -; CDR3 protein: CASSPTVRAGTLNNEQFF; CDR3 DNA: TGCGCCAGCAGCCCAACAGTTAGAGCGGGGACACTAAACAATGAGCAGTTCTTC
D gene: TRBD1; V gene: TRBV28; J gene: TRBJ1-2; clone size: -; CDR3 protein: CASSLTRGFYGYTF; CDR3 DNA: TGTGCCAGCAGTTTAACCAGGGGGTTCTATGGCTACACCTTC
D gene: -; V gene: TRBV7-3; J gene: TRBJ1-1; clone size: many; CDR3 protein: CASSLSGDTEAFF; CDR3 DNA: TGTGCCAGCAGCTTATCAGGGGACACTGAAGCTTTCTTT
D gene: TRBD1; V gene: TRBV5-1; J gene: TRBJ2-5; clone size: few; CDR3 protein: CASSLEGQGYETQYF; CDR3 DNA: TGCGCCAGCAGCTTGGAGGGACAGGGGTACGAGACCCAGTACTTC
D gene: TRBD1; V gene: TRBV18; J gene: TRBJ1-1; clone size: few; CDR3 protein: CASSPSAGQGLAEAFF; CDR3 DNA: TGTGCCAGCTCACCATCGGCGGGACAGGGACTGGCTGAAGCTTTCTTT
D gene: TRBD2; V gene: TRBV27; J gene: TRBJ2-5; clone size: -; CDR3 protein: CASGASGMPETQYF; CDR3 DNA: TGTGCCAGCGGGGCTAGCGGGATGCCGGAGACCCAGTACTTC
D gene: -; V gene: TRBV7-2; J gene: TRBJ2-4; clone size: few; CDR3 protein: CASSLAGIAKNIQYF; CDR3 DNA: TGTGCCAGCAGCTTAGCGGGGATAGCCAAAAACATTCAGTACTTC
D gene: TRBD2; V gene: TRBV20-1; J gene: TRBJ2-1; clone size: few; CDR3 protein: CSARALVFGGGNEQFF; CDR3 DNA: TGCAGTGCTAGAGCCCTTGTGTTCGGCGGGGGCAATGAGCAGTTCTTC
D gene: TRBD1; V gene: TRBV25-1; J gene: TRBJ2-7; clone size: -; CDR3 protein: CASRKGQGSYEQYF; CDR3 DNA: TGTGCCAGCAGAAAGGGACAGGGCTCCTACGAGCAGTACTTC
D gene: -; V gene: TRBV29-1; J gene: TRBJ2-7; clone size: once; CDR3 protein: CSVRKDSYEQYF; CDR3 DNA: TGCAGCGTTCGGAAAGACTCCTACGAGCAGTACTTC
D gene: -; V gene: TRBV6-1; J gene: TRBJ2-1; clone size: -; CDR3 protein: CASSELAIGQFF; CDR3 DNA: TGTGCCAGCAGTGAACTGGCAATTGGGCAGTTCTTC
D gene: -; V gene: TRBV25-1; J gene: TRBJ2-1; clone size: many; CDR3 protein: CASSVTYNEQFF; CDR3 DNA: TGTGCCAGCAGTGTGACCTACAATGAGCAGTTCTTC
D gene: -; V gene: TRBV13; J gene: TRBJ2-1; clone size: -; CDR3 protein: CASNLRGRSSYNEQFF; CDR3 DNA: TGTGCCAGCAACTTAAGGGGTAGGAGCTCCTACAATGAGCAGTTCTTC
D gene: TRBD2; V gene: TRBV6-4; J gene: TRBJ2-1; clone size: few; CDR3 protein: CASSVFSGRADEQFF; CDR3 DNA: TGTGCCAGCAGTGTATTTAGCGGGAGGGCCGATGAGCAGTTCTTC
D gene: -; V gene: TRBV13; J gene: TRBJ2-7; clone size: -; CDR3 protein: CASSPFTGSSYEQYF; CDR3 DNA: TGTGCCAGCAGCCCGTTCACAGGGAGCTCCTACGAGCAGTACTTC
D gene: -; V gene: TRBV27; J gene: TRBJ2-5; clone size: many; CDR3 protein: CASSSTPRWETQYF; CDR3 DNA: TGTGCCAGCAGTTCGACACCCAGGTGGGAGACCCAGTACTTC
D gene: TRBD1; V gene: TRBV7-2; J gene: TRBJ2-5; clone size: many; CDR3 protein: CASSFGTAGGQETQYF; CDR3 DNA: TGTGCCAGCAGCTTCGGGACAGCTGGGGGACAAGAGACCCAGTACTTC
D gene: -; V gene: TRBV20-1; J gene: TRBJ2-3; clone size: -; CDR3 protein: CSASLSTDTQYF; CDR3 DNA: TGCAGTGCTTCCCTTAGCACAGATACGCAGTATTTT
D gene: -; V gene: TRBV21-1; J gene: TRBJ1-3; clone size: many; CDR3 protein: CASSFGQGGTGNTIYF; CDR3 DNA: TGTGCCAGCAGCTTTGGACAGGGCGGCACTGGAAACACCATATATTTT
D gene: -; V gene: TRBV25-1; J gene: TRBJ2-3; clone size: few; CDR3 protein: CASSEGKENPSTDTQYF; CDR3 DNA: TGTGCCAGCAGTGAAGGAAAGGAAAATCCCAGCACAGATACGCAGTATTTT